The 28 T cell receptor beta chains given below trace back to one sample, sequenced in a study of early T cells in non-severe SARS-CoV-2 infection. Via MiXCR, TCRdb re-called the 5' RACE reads, giving one row per CDR3 protein. The sample has about 50,000 distinct CDR3 sequences, over 8% seen once. The material sequenced was whole blood, taken at baseline. These receptors originate from an adult who was a healthcare worker with PCR-confirmed SARS-CoV-2 infection or an uninfected control (not recorded which).

This clonotype was recorded at least ten times. This chain uses TRBV9 with TRBJ2-1; no reliable D call. Germline CDR1 reads SGDLS; CDR2 reads YYNGEE. V was clipped by 3 bases and J by 4 bases, with 14 bases between them. This CDR3 region has 15 residues. The CDR3 spells CASSGSESLYNEQFF. In nucleotides, the CDR3 is TGTGCCAGCAGCGGCAGCGAGTCCCTATACAATGAGCAGTTCTTC.

This clonotype showed up just a few times. The chain is built from TRBV5-1 and TRBJ2-7; no firm D call. The germline gives CDR1 SGHRS, CDR2 YFSETQ. Trimming took 0 bases from V and 6 from J, leaving 16 bases between them. The CDR3 covers 15 residues. The CDR3 region has the DNA TGCGCCAGCAGCTTGGACGTACCGACTGTCTCCGAGCAGTACTTC. It translates to CASSLDVPTVSEQYF.

This clonotype was observed a handful of times. This CDR3 is CASGQGTSTDTQYF. The CDR3 coding sequence is TGTGCCAGCGGGCAAGGGACTAGCACAGATACGCAGTATTTT. This rearrangement joins TRBV28 to TRBJ2-3, with TRBD2 as a possible D gene (6 bases). The V and J ends lost 8 bases and 0 bases respectively, with 12 bases between them. The CDR3 spans 14 residues. Germline-derived CDR1 and CDR2 are MDHEN and SYDVKM.

V and J are TRBV9 and TRBJ2-5, with D possibly matching TRBD2 (6 bases). The germline CDR1 and CDR2 sequences are SGDLS and YYNGEE. CDR3 length equals 16 residues. V shed 0 bases and J shed 5 bases, with 17 bases lying between them. In nucleotides, the CDR3 is TGTGCCAGCAGCGTAGGTCCCGCTAGCGTAAGGGAGACCCAGTACTTC. It codes for CASSVGPASVRETQYF.

The chain combines TRBV6-2 or TRBV6-3 with TRBJ2-7; weak D call: TRBD1 (5 bases). The V gene lost 5 bases and the J gene lost 1 base, with 9 bases spanning the gap. The CDR3 sequence is 13 residues long. Germline CDR1 is MNHEY and CDR2 is SVGEGT. The CDR3 loop is CASSQGLSYEQYF. DNA of the CDR3: TGTGCCAGCAGTCAGGGCCTTTCCTACGAGCAGTACTTC.

This clonotype occurred many times. The V gene is TRBV11-2, the J gene TRBJ2-7, with D possibly being TRBD1 or TRBD2 (5 bases each). CDR3 length equals 12 residues. V was clipped by 5 bases and J by 5 bases, with 10 bases between them. Germline CDR1 SGHAT, CDR2 FQNNGV. Here the CDR3 DNA reads TGTGCCAGCAGCGACGGGACGGACGAGCAGTACTTC. This encodes CASSDGTDEQYF.

This clonotype was seen a few times. This chain connects TRBV7-2 to TRBJ2-5; either TRBD1 or TRBD2 may fit D (5 bases each). CDR3 size: 16 residues. Germline V lookup: CDR1 SGHTA, CDR2 FQGNSA. Trimming left V 0 bases short and J 6 bases short, with 17 bases between. In nucleotides, the CDR3 is TGTGCCAGCAGCTTAGCTATGGGAAGAGGGGTGAAGACCCAGTACTTC. Its translation is CASSLAMGRGVKTQYF.

This chain uses TRBV10-1 with TRBJ2-3; 13 bases fit TRBD2. Germline CDR1 is WNHNN and CDR2 is SYGVQD (reference sequence). This CDR3 has 17 amino acids. Losses at the gene ends were 4 bases for V and 5 bases for J; bases not matched to a gene: 9. CDR3 sequence reads: CASSGRRTSGRIDTQYF. The DNA of the CDR3 is TGCGCCAGCAGTGGAAGACGGACTAGCGGGAGAATAGATACGCAGTATTTT.

This clonotype was seen repeatedly, ten times or more. The chain is built from TRBV7-9 and TRBJ2-2; maybe TRBD2 (5 bases). The germline gives CDR1 SEHNR, CDR2 FQNEAQ (reference sequence). This CDR3 has 13 residues. Trimming removed 5 bases at V and 6 bases at J, with 10 bases between. The CDR3 region has the DNA TGTGCCAGCAGCACCGAGGGTCCCGGGGAGCTGTTTTTT. Amino acids: CASSTEGPGELFF.

This clonotype was recorded a few times. The V and J genes are TRBV4-1 and TRBJ2-7, with D possibly matching TRBD2 (5 bases). Germline V gene sequence: CDR1 MGHRA, CDR2 YSYEKL. V lost 4 bases, J lost 4 bases, and 23 bases lay in between. CDR3 length equals 17 residues. The CDR3 DNA sequence: TGCGCCAGCAGCCCCCCGCGCGGTAGCGTTTTGAGTTACGAGCAGTACTTC. Protein product: CASSPPRGSVLSYEQYF.

The rearrangement uses TRBV10-3 and TRBJ2-5; D uncertain. The CDR3 extends over 13 amino acids. Trimming took 4 bases from V and 1 from J, leaving 7 bases between them. CDR1 ENHRY and CDR2 SYGVKD come from the germline V gene. The DNA of the CDR3 is TGTGCCATCAGTGGGACCCCCCAAGAGACCCAGTACTTC. It codes for CAISGTPQETQYF.

This clonotype was seen a handful of times. The J gene is TRBJ2-3, the V gene TRBV7-2; D perhaps matches TRBD2 (6 bases). V lost 1 base to trimming and J lost 1 base, with 12 bases between them. This CDR3 has 16 residues. CDR1 is SGHTA and CDR2 is FQGNSA in the germline V gene. The CDR3 bases are TGTGCCAGCAGCTTAGGAGCGGGTGCCCGCACAGATACGCAGTATTTT. This sequence encodes CASSLGAGARTDTQYF.

This clonotype was picked up a small number of times. CDR3 nucleotides: TGTGCCAGCAGATTCTCCGCGGGAACTGGAAACACCATATATTTT. Encoded protein: CASRFSAGTGNTIYF. The genes are TRBV6-2 or TRBV6-3 and TRBJ1-3; D gene uncertain. This CDR3 is 15 amino acids long. Germline V gene lookup returns CDR1 MNHEY and CDR2 SVGEGT. V lost 6 bases, J lost 2 bases, and 14 bases lay in between.

This clonotype turned up a few times. The chain is built from TRBV5-1 and TRBJ1-3, with D possibly being TRBD1 (5 bases). The V gene's germline CDR1 is SGHRS and CDR2 YFSETQ. V was shortened by 2 bases and J by 9 bases, with 21 bases between the two germline ends. The CDR3 is 16 amino acids. In nucleotides, the CDR3 is TGCGCCAGCAGCTTCTCCGCGGACACGAAGAGAAGCACCATATATTTT. Encoded protein: CASSFSADTKRSTIYF.

The chain carries TRBV7-9 and TRBJ2-2; 7 bases agree with TRBD1. The CDR3 sequence is 15 residues long. Per germline, CDR1 SEHNR and CDR2 FQNEAQ (reference sequence). The trim removed 5 bases at V and 5 bases at J, leaving 8 bases unmatched. CDR3 in amino acids: CASSPDRRVTGELFF. The CDR3, as DNA: TGTGCCAGCAGCCCGGACAGGCGAGTTACCGGGGAGCTGTTTTTT.

The chain links TRBV5-1 to TRBJ1-3; D not resolved. The V end lost 0 bases, the J end lost 0 bases, and 7 bases lay between the germline ends. The germline V gene has CDR1 SGHRS and CDR2 YFSETQ. This CDR3 comprises 15 residues. CDR3 nucleotide sequence: TGCGCCAGCAGCTTGGGTGACAACTCTGGAAACACCATATATTTT. It encodes CASSLGDNSGNTIYF. Based on the CDR3 plus reference TRBV5-1 and TRBJ1-3, the full variable domain is KAGVTQTPRYLIKTRGQQVTLSCSPISGHRSVSWYQQTPGQGLQFLFEYFSETQRNKGNFPGRFSGRQFSNSRSEMNVSTLELGDSALYLCASSLGDNSGNTIYFGEGSWLTVV.

This clonotype occurred a few times. The chain employs TRBV29-1 and TRBJ2-7, with a tentative D call TRBD1 (5 bases). The CDR3 runs 14 residues. Trimming cost V 3 bases and J 3 bases, with 15 bases left between them. Germline V gene lookup returns CDR1 SQVTM and CDR2 ANQGSEA. DNA for the CDR3: TGCAGCGTTGAGGGGCTCCCAGGGCGCTACGAGCAGTACTTC. Its translation is CSVEGLPGRYEQYF.

The sample holds a few counts of this clonotype. The rearrangement uses TRBV2 and TRBJ1-5, with D possibly being TRBD1 (5 bases). Trimming cost V 2 bases and J 2 bases, with 10 bases left between them. Germline CDR1 and CDR2: SNHLY and FYNNEI. This CDR3 has 15 amino acids. CDR3 amino acids: CASSESGLGNQPQHF. The CDR3 nucleotides are TGTGCCAGCAGTGAATCGGGACTGGGCAATCAGCCCCAGCATTTT. Complete variable domain (other parts from reference TRBV2 and TRBJ1-5): EPEVTQTPSHQVTQMGQEVILRCVPISNHLYFYWYRQILGQKVEFLVSFYNNEISEKSEIFDDQFSVERPDGSNFTLKIRSTKLEDSAMYFCASSESGLGNQPQHFGDGTRLSIL.

This clonotype came up many times. The chain recombines TRBV5-6 with TRBJ2-5; unclear D gene. The CDR3 covers 15 residues. The V gene's germline CDR1 is SGHDT and CDR2 YYEEEE. Deletions cut 0 bases from V and 5 bases from J, with 14 bases between. CDR3: CASSLEAPAMETQYF. The CDR3 region has the DNA TGTGCCAGCAGCTTGGAGGCACCAGCGATGGAGACCCAGTACTTC.

The rearrangement uses TRBV7-8 and TRBJ2-1, with 8 positions matching TRBD2. CDR3 length equals 14 residues. Losses at the gene ends were 5 bases for V and 10 bases for J; bases not matched to a gene: 10. CDR1 and CDR2 from the germline V gene are SGHVS and FQNEAQ. The CDR3 loop is CASSRAGAQGEQFF. The CDR3 DNA sequence: TGTGCCAGCAGCCGAGCGGGAGCCCAAGGCGAGCAGTTCTTC.

The chain couples TRBV29-1 to TRBJ2-2, with 10 bases that match TRBD2. V gave up 4 bases and J gave up 4 bases; unmatched junction bases: 9. The CDR3 totals 16 residues. Looked up from germline, CDR1 is SQVTM and CDR2 is ANQGSEA. CDR3 sequence: CSVARPSGGFTGELFF. CDR3 sequence (DNA): TGCAGCGTTGCCCGGCCTAGCGGGGGCTTCACCGGGGAGCTGTTTTTT.

The V call is TRBV7-2, the J call TRBJ2-3; D is ambiguous. The CDR3 is 14 amino acids. V lost 3 bases to trimming and J lost 0 bases, with 7 bases between them. Germline V gene data show CDR1 as SGHTA and CDR2 as FQGNSA. The CDR3 DNA sequence: TGTGCCAGCAGCTTCGAGATTAGCACAGATACGCAGTATTTT. Translation: CASSFEISTDTQYF.

This clonotype was picked up a small number of times. The chain links TRBV9 to TRBJ2-1; TRBD2 matches 9 bases. The trim removed 4 bases at V and 1 base at J, leaving 9 bases unmatched. This CDR3 has 17 residues. Germline-derived CDR1 and CDR2 are SGDLS and YYNGEE. CDR3 in DNA: TGTGCCAGCAGCCCCCGAGCCAGCGGGAGGTCCTACAATGAGCAGTTCTTC. Residues: CASSPRASGRSYNEQFF. Looking up the rest from reference TRBV9 and TRBJ2-1 gives the full variable domain: DSGVTQTPKHLITATGQRVTLRCSPRSGDLSVYWYQQSLDQGLQFLIQYYNGEERAKGNILERFSAQQFPDLHSELNLSSLELGDSALYFCASSPRASGRSYNEQFFGPGTRLTVL.

This clonotype was seen repeatedly, ten times or more. The rearrangement joins TRBV12-3 or TRBV12-4 to TRBJ1-5; a weak D match, TRBD1 (6 bases). This CDR3 is 15 amino acids long. The germline V and J ends were trimmed by 1 base and 4 bases, with 11 bases remaining between them. In nucleotides, the CDR3 is TGTGCCAGCAGTTTAGGAGGGGGGCCGAATCAGCCCCAGCATTTT. Translation gives CASSLGGGPNQPQHF.

In this sample, this clonotype turned up a few times. The germline gene is not matched at one end of the junction; a read error may be the cause. The chain employs TRBV6-6 and TRBJ1-1; 9 bases are a match to TRBD1. The CDR3 consists of 14 residues. Per germline, CDR1 MNHNY and CDR2 SVGAGI (reference sequence). CDR3 region: CASNTQGAGTEVFF. The CDR3 DNA sequence: TGTGCCAGCAACACACAGGGGGCGGGGACTGAAGTTTTCTTT.

This clonotype was counted ten times or more. The CDR3 reads CSAVAGGTYQETQYF. The DNA for the CDR3 is TGCAGTGCTGTAGCGGGAGGCACTTACCAAGAGACCCAGTACTTC. The chain employs TRBV20-1 and TRBJ2-5; 10 bases match TRBD2. Germline V gene lookup returns CDR1 DFQATT and CDR2 SNEGSKA (reference sequence). Trimming removed 5 bases from V and 0 bases from J; junction bases left unmatched: 6. This CDR3 comprises 15 residues.

This clonotype occurred once. V usage is TRBV7-9 and J usage is TRBJ1-1; D call uncertain. The V gene lost 2 bases and the J gene lost 4 bases, with 11 bases spanning the gap. The germline V gene has CDR1 SEHNR and CDR2 FQNEAQ (reference sequence). CDR3 length: 14 residues. The CDR3 nucleotides are TGTGCCAGCAGCTTAAGGGCAGATGGCACTGAAGCTTTCTTT. Translation: CASSLRADGTEAFF.

This clonotype was recorded a few times. The rearrangement uses TRBV12-3 or TRBV12-4 and TRBJ2-7; a possible D gene is TRBD1 (6 bases). The CDR3 sequence is 14 residues long. V was cut by 5 bases and J by 3 bases, with 14 bases left in between. The CDR3 region is CASSRVTGIYEQYF. In nucleotides, the CDR3 is TGTGCCAGCAGTCGAGTTACAGGGATCTACGAGCAGTACTTC.